The present TCR beta chain was sequenced within a study of Graves' ophthalmopathy and Graves' hyperthyroidism. This clonotype was detected a few times. The antigen is unknown. Overall study findings and caveats: With a specificity of around 76% and a sensitivity of roughly 71%, the model predicted ophthalmopathy progression. Most expanded clonotypes in thyroid above 0.001 frequency also showed up in blood.

Germline assignment: CDR1 MGHRA and CDR2 YSYEKL. The CDR3 covers 19 residues. Trimming took 3 bases from V and 7 from J, leaving 30 bases between them. New diagnoses, under 2 months' duration, and ages 18 to 65 characterized the hyperthyroidism patients. Patients were left out if they had other autoimmune diseases, uncontrolled infections, pregnancy or lactation. Using RNA transcripts, the TCR beta CDR3 regions were amplified. A first-round RT-PCR used HTBI primers, followed by a second-round multiplex PCR. TCRdb processed the multiplex PCR reads anew with MiXCR; each CDR3 protein has one entry. The sample yields some 380,000 distinct CDR3 sequences, just over 15% seen once.

Specimen: peripheral blood. The TCR sequence derives from a woman younger than 30 with stable Graves' hyperthyroidism. V is TRBV4-1 and J is TRBJ1-2; TRBD1 is a possible D gene (6 bases). CDR3 in DNA: TGCGCCAGCAGCCACAAAGGGACACACACGGGAACAACGCTGGGTGGCTACACCTTC. This codes for CASSHKGTHTGTTLGGYTF.